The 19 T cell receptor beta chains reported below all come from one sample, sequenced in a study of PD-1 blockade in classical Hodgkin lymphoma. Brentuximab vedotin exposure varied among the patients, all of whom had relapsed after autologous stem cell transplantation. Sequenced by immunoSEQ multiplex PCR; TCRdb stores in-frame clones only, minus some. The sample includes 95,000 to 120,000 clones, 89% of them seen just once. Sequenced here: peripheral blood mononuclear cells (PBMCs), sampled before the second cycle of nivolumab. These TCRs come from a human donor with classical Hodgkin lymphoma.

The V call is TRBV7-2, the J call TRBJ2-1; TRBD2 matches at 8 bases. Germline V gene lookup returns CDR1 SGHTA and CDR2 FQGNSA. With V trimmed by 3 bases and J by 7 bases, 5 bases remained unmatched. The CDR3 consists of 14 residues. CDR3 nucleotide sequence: TGTGCCAGCAGCTTTAGCGGGATTTTGAATGAGCAGTTCTTC. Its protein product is CASSFSGILNEQFF.

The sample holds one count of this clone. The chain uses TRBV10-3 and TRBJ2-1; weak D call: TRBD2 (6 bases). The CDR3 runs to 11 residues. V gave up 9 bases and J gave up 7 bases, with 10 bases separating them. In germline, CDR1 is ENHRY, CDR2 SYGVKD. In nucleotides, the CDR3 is TGTGCCATGGCCGCGGGGAATGAGCAGTTCTTC. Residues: CAMAAGNEQFF.

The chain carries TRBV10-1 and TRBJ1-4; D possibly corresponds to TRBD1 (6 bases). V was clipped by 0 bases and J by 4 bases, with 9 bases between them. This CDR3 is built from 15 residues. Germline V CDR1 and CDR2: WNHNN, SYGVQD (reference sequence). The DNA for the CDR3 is TGCGCCAGCAGTGAGTCTTCAGGGGATAATGAAAAACTGTTTTTT. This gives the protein CASSESSGDNEKLFF.

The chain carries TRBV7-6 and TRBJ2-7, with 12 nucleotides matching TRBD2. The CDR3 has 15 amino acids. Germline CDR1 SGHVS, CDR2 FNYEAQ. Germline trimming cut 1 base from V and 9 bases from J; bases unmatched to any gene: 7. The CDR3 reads CASSLVASGRAAQYF. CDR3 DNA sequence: TGTGCCAGCAGCTTAGTTGCTAGCGGGAGGGCCGCGCAGTACTTC.

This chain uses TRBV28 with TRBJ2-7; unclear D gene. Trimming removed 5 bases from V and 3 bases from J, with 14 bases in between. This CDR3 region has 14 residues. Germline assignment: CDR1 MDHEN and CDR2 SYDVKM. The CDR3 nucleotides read TGTGCCAGCAGTCCACGGGTGACTTTCTACGAGCAGTACTTC. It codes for CASSPRVTFYEQYF.

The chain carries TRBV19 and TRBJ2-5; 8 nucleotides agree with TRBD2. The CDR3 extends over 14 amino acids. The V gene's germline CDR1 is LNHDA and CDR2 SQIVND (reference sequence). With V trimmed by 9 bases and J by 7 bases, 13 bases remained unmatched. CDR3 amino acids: CASRPTSGPGTQYF. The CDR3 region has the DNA TGTGCCAGCCGCCCCACTAGCGGTCCCGGGACCCAGTACTTC.

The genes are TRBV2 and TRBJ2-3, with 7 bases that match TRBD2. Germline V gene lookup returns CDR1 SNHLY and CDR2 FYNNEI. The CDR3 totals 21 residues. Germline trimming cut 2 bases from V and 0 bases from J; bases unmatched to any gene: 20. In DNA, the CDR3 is TGTGCCAGCAGTGAAAGTATGTACCGAAAGCGGGGAAGAACTAGCACAGATACGCAGTATTTT. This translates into CASSESMYRKRGRTSTDTQYF.

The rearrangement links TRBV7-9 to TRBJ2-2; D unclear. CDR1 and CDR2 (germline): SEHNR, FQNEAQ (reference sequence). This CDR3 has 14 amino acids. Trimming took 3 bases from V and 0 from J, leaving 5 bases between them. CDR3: CASSFLANTGELFF. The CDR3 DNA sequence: TGTGCCAGCAGCTTTCTCGCGAACACCGGGGAGCTGTTTTTT.

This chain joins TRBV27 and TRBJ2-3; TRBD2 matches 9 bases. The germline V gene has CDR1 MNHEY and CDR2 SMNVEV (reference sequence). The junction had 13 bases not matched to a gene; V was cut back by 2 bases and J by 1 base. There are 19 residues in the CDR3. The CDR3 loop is CASSLGGEREALGTDTQYF. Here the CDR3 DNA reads TGTGCCAGCAGTTTAGGGGGGGAGCGGGAGGCTCTTGGCACAGATACGCAGTATTTT.

In DNA, the CDR3 is TGTGCCAGTAGTATTGGGGGGGGTTACACTGAAGCTTTCTTT. Its translation is CASSIGGGYTEAFF. This chain uses TRBV19 with TRBJ1-1; perhaps TRBD1 as D (5 bases). Germline CDR1 LNHDA, CDR2 SQIVND (reference sequence). The CDR3 is 14 amino acids. V was pared by 3 bases and J by 3 bases, with 11 bases between.

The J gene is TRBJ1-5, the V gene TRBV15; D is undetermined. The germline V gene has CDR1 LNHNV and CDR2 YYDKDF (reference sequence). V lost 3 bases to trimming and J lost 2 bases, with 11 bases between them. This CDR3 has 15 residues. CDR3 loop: CATSRSAGGNQPQHF. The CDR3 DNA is TGTGCCACCAGCAGGTCAGCGGGTGGCAATCAGCCCCAGCATTTT.

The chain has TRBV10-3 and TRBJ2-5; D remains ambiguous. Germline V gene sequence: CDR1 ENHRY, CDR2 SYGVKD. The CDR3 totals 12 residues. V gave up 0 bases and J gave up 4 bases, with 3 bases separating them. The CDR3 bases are TGTGCCATCAGTGAGTCTGGAGAGACCCAGTACTTC. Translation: CAISESGETQYF.

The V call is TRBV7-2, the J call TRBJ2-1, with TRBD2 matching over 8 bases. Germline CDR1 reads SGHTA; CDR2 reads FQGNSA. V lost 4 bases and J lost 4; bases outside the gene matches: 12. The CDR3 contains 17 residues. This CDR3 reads CASSSWYGGRLYNEQFF. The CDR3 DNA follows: TGTGCCAGCAGCTCATGGTACGGCGGGAGGCTATACAATGAGCAGTTCTTC.

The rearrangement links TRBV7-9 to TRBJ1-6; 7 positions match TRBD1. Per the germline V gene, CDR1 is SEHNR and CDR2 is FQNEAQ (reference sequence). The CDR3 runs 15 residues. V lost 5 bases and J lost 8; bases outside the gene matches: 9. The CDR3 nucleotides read TGTGCCAGCAGCACAGGCGGACAGGCGTATTCACCCCTCCACTTT. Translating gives CASSTGGQAYSPLHF. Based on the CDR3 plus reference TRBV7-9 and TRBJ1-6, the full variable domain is DTGVSQNPRHKITKRGQNVTFRCDPISEHNRLYWYRQTLGQGPEFLTYFQNEAQLEKSRLLSDRFSAERPKGSFSTLEIQRTEQGDSAMYLCASSTGGQAYSPLHFGNGTRLTVT.

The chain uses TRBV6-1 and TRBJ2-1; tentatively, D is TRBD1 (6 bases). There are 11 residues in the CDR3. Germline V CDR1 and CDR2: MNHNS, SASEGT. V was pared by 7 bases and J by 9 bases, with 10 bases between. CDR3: CASTGHREQFF. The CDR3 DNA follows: TGTGCCAGCACGGGACATCGTGAGCAGTTCTTC.

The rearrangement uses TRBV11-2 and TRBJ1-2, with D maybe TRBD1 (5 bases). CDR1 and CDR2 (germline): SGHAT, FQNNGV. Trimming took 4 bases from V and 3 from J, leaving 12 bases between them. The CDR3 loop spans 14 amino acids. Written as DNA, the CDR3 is TGTGCCAGCAGCTCAGGGTATTCGGACTATGGCTACACCTTC. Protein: CASSSGYSDYGYTF.

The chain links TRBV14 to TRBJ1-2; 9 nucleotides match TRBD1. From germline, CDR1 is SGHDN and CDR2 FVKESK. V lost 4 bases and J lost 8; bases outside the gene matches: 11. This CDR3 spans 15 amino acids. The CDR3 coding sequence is TGTGCCAGCAGCCTACAGGGGGCTCCCTTCGGAGGCTACACCTTC. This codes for CASSLQGAPFGGYTF.

The CDR3 spells CASSSPGQGSGELFF. The CDR3 bases are TGTGCCAGCAGTTCCCCGGGACAGGGTTCCGGGGAGCTGTTTTTT. The rearrangement joins TRBV28 to TRBJ2-2; the match to TRBD1 covers 9 bases. J was trimmed by 6 bases and V by 4 bases; bases with no gene match: 6. CDR1 and CDR2 (germline): MDHEN, SYDVKM. The CDR3 sequence is 15 residues long.

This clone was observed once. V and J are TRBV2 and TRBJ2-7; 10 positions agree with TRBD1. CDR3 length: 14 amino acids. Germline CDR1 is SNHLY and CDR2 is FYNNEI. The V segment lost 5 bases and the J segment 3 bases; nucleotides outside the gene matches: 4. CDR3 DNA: TGTGCCAGCAGTCGCGGGACAGGGGACTACGAGCAGTACTTC. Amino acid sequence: CASSRGTGDYEQYF. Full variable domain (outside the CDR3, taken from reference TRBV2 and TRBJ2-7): EPEVTQTPSHQVTQMGQEVILRCVPISNHLYFYWYRQILGQKVEFLVSFYNNEISEKSEIFDDQFSVERPDGSNFTLKIRSTKLEDSAMYFCASSRGTGDYEQYFGPGTRLTVT.